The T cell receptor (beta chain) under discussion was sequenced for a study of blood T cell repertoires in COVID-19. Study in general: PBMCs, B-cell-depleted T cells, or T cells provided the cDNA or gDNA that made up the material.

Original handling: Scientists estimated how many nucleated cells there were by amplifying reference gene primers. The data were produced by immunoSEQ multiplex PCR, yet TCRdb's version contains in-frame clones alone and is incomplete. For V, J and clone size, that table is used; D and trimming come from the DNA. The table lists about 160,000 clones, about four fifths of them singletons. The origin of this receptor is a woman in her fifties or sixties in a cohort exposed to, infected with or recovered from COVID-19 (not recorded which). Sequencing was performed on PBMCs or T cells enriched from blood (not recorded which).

The CDR3 here is CSVGRGGEAFF. The CDR3 coding sequence is TGCAGCGTTGGCAGAGGGGGTGAAGCTTTCTTT. The V gene is TRBV29-1, the J gene TRBJ1-1; TRBD1 might be the D (6 bases). The CDR3 is 11 amino acids. V gave up 4 bases and J gave up 7 bases, with 10 bases separating them. Germline CDR1 and CDR2: SQVTM and ANQGSEA.